This T cell receptor beta chain was profiled in a study of blood T cell repertoires in COVID-19. For the study at large: There were acute and convalescent COVID-19 samples, and they came from the United States, Italy and Spain. Sources were T cells, B-cell-depleted T cells, or PBMCs; the material itself was cDNA or gDNA.

Germline assignment: CDR1 SGHTA and CDR2 FQGNSA. The CDR3 has 15 residues. V was cut by 1 base and J by 5 bases, with 14 bases left in between. Original handling: Reference gene primer amplification yielded estimated nucleated cell counts. Using immunoSEQ multiplex PCR, the repertoire was profiled, and TCRdb retains in-frame clones only, with some absent. The V and J calls and clone size were taken over from that table, and D and trimming were inferred from the DNA. The sample yields under 200,000 clones, 65% to 85% seen once. The chain employs TRBV7-2 and TRBJ1-1; weak D call: TRBD1 (6 bases). The clonotype originates from a woman between 70 and 85 years old who had recovered from COVID-19. The sample was peripheral blood. Here the CDR3 DNA reads TGTGCCAGCAGCTTAGAGAGGCAGAGGGGGACTGAAGCTTTCTTT. Its protein product is CASSLERQRGTEAFF.